Sequencing of this TCR beta chain was carried out in a study of CD8+ T cells in alopecia areata. Study details: Patients took tofacitinib for 6 to 18 months, followed by 6 drug-free months.

Sample treatment: oral pan-JAK inhibitor, 5-10 mg twice daily. Following RNA extraction, reverse transcription yielded cDNA that acted as the sequencing template. Produced via immunoSEQ multiplex PCR; TCRdb's table is partial and in-frame only. The sample holds some 110,000 clones, around three fifths seen once. To note about this clone: The sample contains more than one DNA sequence encoding this CDR3.

There are 12 residues in the CDR3. From germline, CDR1 is SEHNR and CDR2 FQNEAQ (reference sequence). V was trimmed by 1 base and J by 0 bases, leaving 1 base between them. The chain has TRBV7-9 and TRBJ2-7; no firm D call. The input for sequencing was CD8+ T cells sorted from blood, taken at week 24, from a patient treated with tofacitinib. This TCR derives from a human donor with alopecia areata. CDR3 sequence (DNA): TGTGCCAGCAGCTTAGGCTCCTACGAGCAGTACTTC. Its translation is CASSLGSYEQYF.